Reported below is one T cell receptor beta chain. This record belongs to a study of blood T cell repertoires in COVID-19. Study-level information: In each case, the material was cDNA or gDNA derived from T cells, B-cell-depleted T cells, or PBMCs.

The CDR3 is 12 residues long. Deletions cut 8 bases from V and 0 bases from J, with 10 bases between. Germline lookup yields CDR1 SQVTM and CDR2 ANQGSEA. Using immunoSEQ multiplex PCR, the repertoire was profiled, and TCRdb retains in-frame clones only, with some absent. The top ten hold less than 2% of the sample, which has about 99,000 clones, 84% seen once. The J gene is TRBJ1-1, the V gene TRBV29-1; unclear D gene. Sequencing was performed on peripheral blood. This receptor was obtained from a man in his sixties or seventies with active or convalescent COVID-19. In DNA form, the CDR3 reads TGCAGCTCGTCCAGGATGAACACTGAAGCTTTCTTT. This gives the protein CSSSRMNTEAFF.